This T cell receptor beta chain was recorded in a study of T cell responses to AZD1222 COVID-19 vaccine. V was pared by 5 bases and J by 1 base, with 3 bases of the junction left unmatched. CDR1 is KGHSH and CDR2 is LQKENI in the germline V gene. The CDR3 has 16 amino acids. Overall study results and limits: Possibly, clonal diversity was underestimated; donors were largely white British and included more females. Repertoire sampling was restricted to post-peak T cell response timepoints. In the spike-specific TCR repertoire, nearly half reportedly target unmutated variant regions.

Of note for this clone: The antigen is not known.

The table came from immunoSEQ multiplex PCR; TCRdb's copy has only in-frame clones and leaves some out. The data contain nearly 200,000 clones, roughly 92% of them singletons. This receptor was identified in an adult who received the AZD1222 COVID-19 vaccine. The chain carries TRBV18 and TRBJ2-3; 13 bases are shared with TRBD2. The sample in question was peripheral blood, obtained 28 days after the second AZD1222 dose. The CDR3 bases are TGTGCCAGCTCAGTACTAGCGGGGGGGCGCACAGATACGCAGTATTTT. Amino acids: CASSVLAGGRTDTQYF.